This TCR beta chain is from a study of cytomegalovirus exposure and HLA in healthy donors. There are 15 residues in the CDR3. The J segment lost 4 bases and the V segment lost 1 base, leaving 4 bases of the junction unmatched. From germline, CDR1 is MGHRA and CDR2 YSYEKL. In the PCR, 60 Vbeta and 13 Jbeta primers were used. Data came from immunoSEQ multiplex PCR; TCRdb stores just in-frame clones and leaves some out. The sample has tens of thousands of clones, over 60% seen once. The TCR originated in a man aged 50 or older in good health and CMV-seropositive. The chain couples TRBV4-1 to TRBJ2-7; 10 bases match TRBD1. Sequenced: PBMCs. In DNA, the CDR3 is TGCGCCAGCAGCCAAGCTGGGACAGGGGCGTACGAGCAGTACTTC. Protein: CASSQAGTGAYEQYF.